The 28 T cell receptor beta chains presented below share a single source sample, sequenced in a study of T-cell memory formation after mild COVID-19. A single record per CDR3 protein comes from TCRdb applying MiXCR to the 5' RACE reads. The table has over 450,000 distinct CDR3 sequences, over 20% seen once; the top ten hold about an eighth. Material: PBMCs or a T cell subset sorted from them (not recorded which). These receptor sequences come from an adult woman who had mild COVID-19 (a few samples of this study predate the infection). Cell type and time point are not known.

This clonotype appeared a few times. V and J are TRBV12-3 or TRBV12-4 and TRBJ1-1; D gene uncertain. Trimming took 2 bases from V and 8 from J, leaving 6 bases between them. The CDR3 contains 11 residues. CDR3: CASSLMGEAFF. CDR3 bases: TGTGCCAGCAGTTTAATGGGGGAAGCTTTCTTT.

In its sample, this clonotype was seen a few times. The chain is built from TRBV10-2 and TRBJ2-7, with unresolved D. Trimming pared 2 bases from V and 3 bases from J, leaving 11 bases between. The CDR3 length is 14 residues. Per germline, CDR1 WSHSY and CDR2 SAAADI. The CDR3 DNA is TGCGCCAGCAGTGAGGTTGCAAATCTCTACGAGCAGTACTTC. Amino acid sequence: CASSEVANLYEQYF.

This clonotype was counted only a few times. The V and J genes are TRBV3-1 and TRBJ2-1; D not certain. The V gene's germline CDR1 is LGHDT and CDR2 YNNKEL (reference sequence). V lost 1 base and J 8 bases, leaving 21 bases between the germline ends. CDR3 length equals 17 residues. This CDR3 reads CASSQGLVWGTVDEQFF. The CDR3 nucleotides are TGTGCCAGCAGCCAAGGTCTCGTCTGGGGAACCGTGGATGAGCAGTTCTTC.

The chain links TRBV5-6 to TRBJ2-5, with D perhaps matching TRBD1 (5 bases). The CDR3 sequence is 13 residues long. Per the germline V gene, CDR1 is SGHDT and CDR2 is YYEEEE. The germline V and J ends were trimmed by 4 bases and 3 bases, with 10 bases remaining between them. CDR3 nucleotides: TGTGCCAGCAGCAGACAGCCCAAAGAGACCCAGTACTTC. Translated: CASSRQPKETQYF.

The chain uses TRBV6-1 and TRBJ2-7, with D perhaps TRBD1 (6 bases). This CDR3 has 13 amino acids. V was clipped by 3 bases and J by 3 bases, with 9 bases between them. Germline CDR1 is MNHNS and CDR2 is SASEGT. In DNA form, the CDR3 reads TGTGCCAGCAGTGAGCAACAGGGCTACGAGCAGTACTTC. Translating gives CASSEQQGYEQYF.

CDR3 in DNA: TGTGCCAGCAAAAAACAGGGTGGAGAAAAACTGTTTTTT. It encodes CASKKQGGEKLFF. The rearrangement joins TRBV12-3 or TRBV12-4 to TRBJ1-4; weak D call: TRBD1 (6 bases). The CDR3 contains 13 residues. Trimming removed 7 bases at V and 8 bases at J, with 14 bases between.

This clonotype has at least ten counts. The chain is built from TRBV2 and TRBJ2-6; 12 bases match TRBD2. The V and J ends lost 8 bases and 0 bases, in that order; junction bases with no gene match: 5. Germline CDR1 reads SNHLY; CDR2 reads FYNNEI. The CDR3 has 17 residues. CDR3 coding DNA: TGTGCCAGCTCCCGACTAGCGGGGGACTCTGGGGCCAACGTCCTGACTTTC. This gives the protein CASSRLAGDSGANVLTF.

V usage is TRBV2 and J usage is TRBJ1-2, with 8 bases fitting TRBD1. CDR3 length: 15 amino acids. V shed 2 bases and J 6 bases; nucleotides not matched to a gene: 8. Germline CDR1 SNHLY, CDR2 FYNNEI. The CDR3 DNA is TGTGCCAGCAGTGAATGGGGACAGGTGGTTGATGGCTACACCTTC. Translated: CASSEWGQVVDGYTF. Variable domain in full (rest from reference TRBV2 and TRBJ1-2): EPEVTQTPSHQVTQMGQEVILRCVPISNHLYFYWYRQILGQKVEFLVSFYNNEISEKSEIFDDQFSVERPDGSNFTLKIRSTKLEDSAMYFCASSEWGQVVDGYTFGSGTRLTVV.

This clonotype showed up just a few times. The CDR3 sequence: CASSQDMGSGGNQPQHF. In DNA form, the CDR3 reads TGTGCCAGCAGCCAAGATATGGGGAGCGGAGGGAATCAGCCCCAGCATTTT. The J gene is TRBJ1-5, the V gene TRBV3-1, with unresolved D. Trimming cost V 0 bases and J 4 bases, with 16 bases left between them. CDR1 is LGHDT and CDR2 is YNNKEL in the germline V gene (reference sequence). The CDR3 has 17 residues. Complete variable domain (other parts from reference TRBV3-1 and TRBJ1-5): DTAVSQTPKYLVTQMGNDKSIKCEQNLGHDTMYWYKQDSKKFLKIMFSYNNKELIINETVPNRFSPKSPDKAHLNLHINSLELGDSAVYFCASSQDMGSGGNQPQHFGDGTRLSIL.

The rearrangement joins TRBV29-1 to TRBJ1-1, with D perhaps TRBD1 (5 bases). The V gene lost 7 bases and the J gene lost 0 bases, with 9 bases spanning the gap. The V gene's germline CDR1 is SQVTM and CDR2 ANQGSEA. This CDR3 has 12 amino acids. The CDR3 DNA sequence: TGCAGCGGGGACTATCTGAACACTGAAGCTTTCTTT. Translation: CSGDYLNTEAFF. The variable domain in full, completed from reference TRBV29-1 and TRBJ1-1, reads SAVISQKPSRDICQRGTSLTIQCQVDSQVTMMFWYRQQPGQSLTLIATANQGSEATYESGFVIDKFPISRPNLTFSTLTVSNMSPEDSSIYLCSGDYLNTEAFFGQGTRLTVV.

The table lists this clonotype with a few counts. The chain carries TRBV24-1 and TRBJ2-1; TRBD1 agrees at 7 bases. The CDR3 spans 13 residues. Germline-derived CDR1 and CDR2 are KGHDR and SFDVKD. The V segment lost 4 bases and the J segment 5 bases; nucleotides outside the gene matches: 1. CDR3 nucleotide sequence: TGTGCCACCAGTGAAGACAGGGACAATGAGCAGTTCTTC. Protein sequence: CATSEDRDNEQFF.

The V gene is TRBV24-1, the J gene TRBJ1-3, with D hard to call. CDR3 size: 15 residues. Looked up from germline, CDR1 is KGHDR and CDR2 is SFDVKD. The ends were cut back, 4 bases at V and 0 bases at J, with 9 bases in the middle. The CDR3 here is CATSDPGSSGNTIYF. The CDR3 DNA reads as TGTGCCACCAGTGACCCGGGCAGCTCTGGAAACACCATATATTTT.

The rearrangement uses TRBV29-1 and TRBJ1-2; the D is unclear. This CDR3 contains 14 residues. The germline V gene has CDR1 SQVTM and CDR2 ANQGSEA. Trimming shortened V by 4 bases and J by 3 bases, and 15 bases separated the two germline ends. The CDR3 DNA follows: TGCAGCGTTGTGGTCCCAGGAAGAGACTATGGCTACACCTTC. Translated, it gives CSVVVPGRDYGYTF.

The chain links TRBV7-8 to TRBJ2-7, with 8 bases that match TRBD1. Germline V gene data show CDR1 as SGHVS and CDR2 as FQNEAQ. This CDR3 has 17 residues. Trimming removed 3 bases from V and 4 bases from J; junction bases left unmatched: 14. CDR3 loop: CASSLGTGTTQGYEQYF. As DNA, the CDR3 is TGTGCCAGCAGCTTGGGGACAGGCACCACCCAGGGGTACGAGCAGTACTTC.

The chain is built from TRBV5-1 and TRBJ2-5; 9 bases map to TRBD1. In germline, CDR1 is SGHRS, CDR2 YFSETQ. Trimming took 4 bases from V and 7 from J; bases not matched to a gene: 5. This CDR3 is built from 13 residues. CDR3 amino acids: CASSRGQGGTQYF. CDR3 in DNA: TGCGCCAGCAGCAGGGGACAGGGAGGGACCCAGTACTTC.

This chain uses TRBV12-3 or TRBV12-4 with TRBJ2-2, with no clear D. This CDR3 has 12 residues. V dropped 6 bases and J dropped 4 bases, with 6 bases sitting between them. The CDR3: CASRLVTGELFF. CDR3 nucleotides: TGTGCCAGCAGGCTAGTCACCGGGGAGCTGTTTTTT.

This clonotype was counted only a few times. The gene calls are TRBV3-1 and TRBJ1-6; 7 bases are a match to TRBD1. This CDR3 contains 14 residues. CDR1 is LGHDT and CDR2 is YNNKEL in the germline V gene (reference sequence). Trimming at V came to 4 bases and at J to 8 bases, leaving 5 bases not matched to a gene. DNA for the CDR3: TGTGCCAGCAGCCCCCCAGGGGGTTATTCACCCCTCCACTTT. Protein product: CASSPPGGYSPLHF.

CDR3 amino acids: CASSQEAGVSYEQYF. DNA for the CDR3: TGTGCCAGCAGCCAAGAAGCAGGTGTCTCCTACGAGCAGTACTTC. This chain connects TRBV3-1 to TRBJ2-7; no clear D. Trimming cost V 0 bases and J 0 bases, with 9 bases left between them. Germline V CDR1 and CDR2: LGHDT, YNNKEL (reference sequence). This CDR3 has 15 amino acids.

This chain links TRBV24-1 with TRBJ2-1; tentatively, D is TRBD1 (6 bases). V was shortened by 3 bases and J by 12 bases, with 17 bases between the two germline ends. The CDR3 extends over 14 amino acids. The germline V gene encodes CDR1 KGHDR and CDR2 SFDVKD. CDR3: CATSDPDRPGGQFF. The CDR3 DNA sequence: TGTGCCACCAGTGATCCGGACAGACCGGGCGGGCAGTTCTTC.

This clonotype was found a few times. The CDR3 here is CASSFRQGAHTEAFF. The CDR3, as DNA: TGTGCCAGCAGTTTCAGACAGGGTGCGCACACTGAAGCTTTCTTT. The V and J genes are TRBV12-3 or TRBV12-4 and TRBJ1-1; 7 bases fit TRBD1. V was clipped by 3 bases and J by 3 bases; unmatched bases: 7. CDR3 length: 15 residues.

The chain joins TRBV14 to TRBJ2-5, with D possibly TRBD1 on 5 matching bases. V dropped 5 bases and J dropped 1 base, with 14 bases sitting between them. The germline V gene encodes CDR1 SGHDN and CDR2 FVKESK. There are 15 residues in the CDR3. CDR3 bases: TGTGCCAGCAGCTCCCCCGCAGGGTTCCAAGAGACCCAGTACTTC. Protein: CASSSPAGFQETQYF. The whole variable domain, remainder taken from reference TRBV14 and TRBJ2-5, is EAGVTQFPSHSVIEKGQTVTLRCDPISGHDNLYWYRRVMGKEIKFLLHFVKESKQDESGMPNNRFLAERTGGTYSTLKVQPAELEDSGVYFCASSSPAGFQETQYFGPGTRLLVL.

The J gene is TRBJ2-3, the V gene TRBV24-1; D is ambiguous. This CDR3 has 12 amino acids. Trimming stripped 7 bases from V and 2 bases from J, with 6 bases between. Germline V CDR1 and CDR2: KGHDR, SFDVKD. CDR3 loop: CATRPNTDTQYF. The CDR3 nucleotides read TGTGCCACCAGACCCAACACAGATACGCAGTATTTT.

This clonotype was seen ten or more times. V and J are TRBV7-9 and TRBJ2-7, with TRBD1 as a possible D gene (6 bases). This CDR3 region has 14 residues. Germline-derived CDR1 and CDR2 are SEHNR and FQNEAQ (reference sequence). V lost 5 bases to trimming and J lost 2 bases, with 13 bases between them. The CDR3: CASSPGTPTYEQYF. The DNA of the CDR3 is TGTGCCAGCAGCCCCGGGACACCTACCTACGAGCAGTACTTC.

A few counts support this clonotype. This chain uses TRBV12-3 or TRBV12-4 with TRBJ2-5; D unclear. The CDR3 covers 13 residues. V lost 7 bases and J 5 bases, leaving 14 bases between the germline ends. CDR3: CASTNSTVETQYF. CDR3 sequence (DNA): TGTGCCAGCACCAACAGTACCGTGGAGACCCAGTACTTC.

This clonotype has just a few counts. The chain recombines TRBV29-1 with TRBJ1-1; D is undetermined. CDR1 and CDR2 (germline): SQVTM, ANQGSEA. Between the trimmed V and J ends, which lost 6 bases and 9 bases, there was a span of 14 bases. CDR3 size: 11 residues. The CDR3 reads CSVDDLGQAFF. The CDR3 nucleotides are TGCAGCGTGGATGATTTAGGACAAGCTTTCTTT.

The rearrangement links TRBV30 to TRBJ2-2; 10 nucleotides line up with TRBD2. Trimming took 3 bases from V and 5 from J; bases not matched to a gene: 6. CDR3 size: 15 residues. The germline gives CDR1 GTSNPN, CDR2 SVGIG (reference sequence). The CDR3: CAWSPLTSGTGELFF. The CDR3 DNA reads TGTGCCTGGAGCCCCCTGACTAGCGGGACCGGGGAGCTGTTTTTT.

The rearrangement uses TRBV20-1 and TRBJ2-7; 8 nucleotides match TRBD2. Germline CDR1 reads DFQATT; CDR2 reads SNEGSKA (reference sequence). The CDR3 has 15 amino acids. V trimming: 5 bases; J trimming: 0 bases; junction bases outside the gene matches: 9. The CDR3 sequence: CSAQSGRLSSYEQYF. The DNA for the CDR3 is TGCAGTGCTCAAAGCGGGAGACTAAGCTCCTACGAGCAGTACTTC.

This clonotype has more than one count but fewer than ten. The chain recombines TRBV21-1 with TRBJ2-4; TRBD2 reflects the table's D call only, with no check against the DNA. TRBV21-1 is assigned pseudogene status. This CDR3 is built from 14 residues. For the CDR3, the DNA is TGTGCCAGTAGAGACTCTCCCGAGAGGAACATTCAGTACTTC. It encodes CASRDSPERNIQYF.